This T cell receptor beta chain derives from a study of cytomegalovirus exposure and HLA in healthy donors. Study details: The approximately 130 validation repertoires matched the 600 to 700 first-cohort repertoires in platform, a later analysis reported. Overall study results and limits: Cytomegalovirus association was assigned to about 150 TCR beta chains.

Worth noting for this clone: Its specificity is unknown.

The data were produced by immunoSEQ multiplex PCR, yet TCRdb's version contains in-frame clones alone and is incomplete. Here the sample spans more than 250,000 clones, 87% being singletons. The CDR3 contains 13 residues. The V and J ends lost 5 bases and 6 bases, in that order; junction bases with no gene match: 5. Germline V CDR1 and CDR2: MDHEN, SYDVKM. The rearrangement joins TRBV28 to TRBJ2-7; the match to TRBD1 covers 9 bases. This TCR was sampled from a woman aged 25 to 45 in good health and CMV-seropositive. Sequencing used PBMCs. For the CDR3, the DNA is TGTGCCAGCAGTGCCTACAGGGGGCTCGAGCAGTACTTC. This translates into CASSAYRGLEQYF.